The source of this TCR beta chain is a study of shared clonotypes between healthy human individuals. General study points: Clonotypes that were shared across a handful of donors made up around 5% of naive CD4 clonotypes. In general, naive subsets displayed greater estimated richness than memory subsets did.

Concerning this clone: Its target is not known. The sample contains more than one DNA sequence encoding this CDR3.

The study ran the assay at deep level. Splitting of each subset's genomic DNA was done evenly across several immunoSEQ plates. Measured with immunoSEQ multiplex PCR; TCRdb has only the in-frame clones, and not every one. The table has over 2 million clones, around 95% seen once; the top ten hold 0.13%. This TCR was sampled from a man aged 18 to 29 in good health. The sample taken for sequencing was naive CD4+ T cells sorted from blood. Subset specified: CD45RA+ positively selected.

The CDR3, as DNA: TGTGCCAGCAGTGAAGGTCAGGGACAGCCCCAGCATTTT. It codes for CASSEGQGQPQHF. The chain employs TRBV2 and TRBJ1-5, with D tentatively TRBD1 (5 bases). The CDR3 loop spans 13 amino acids. The germline V and J ends were trimmed by 1 base and 7 bases, with 8 bases remaining between them. CDR1 is SNHLY and CDR2 is FYNNEI in the germline V gene.